This T cell receptor beta chain is from a study of shared clonotypes between healthy human individuals. Study results and limitations: A handful of donors showed sharing of approximately 5% of naive CD4 clonotypes. Few donors limited the genetic and exposure-history diversity represented. What naive subsets generally showed was a larger estimated richness than memory subsets showed.

CDR3 length equals 14 residues. Germline V gene lookup returns CDR1 SGHAT and CDR2 FQNNGV. Naive CD8 isolation took CD45RO-negative cells positively selected for CCR7 and excluded terminally differentiated effector memory CD45RA+ cells. HIV-negative, healthy adults without recent acute infections or vaccinations were the donors. This clone came up once. Its antigen is undetermined. Sequencing used immunoSEQ multiplex PCR; TCRdb keeps in-frame clones, though not all of them. Of more than 500,000 clones in the sample, about 95% are singletons; the top ten hold about 0.11%. The sequence was collected from a woman aged 25 to 39 in good health. The material sequenced was naive CD8+ T cells sorted from blood. The rearrangement joins TRBV11-2 to TRBJ2-5; D remains unclear. The end of the DNA fits TRBJ2-7 better, so the J call may be wrong. CDR3 bases: TGTGCCAGCAGCTTAGTCGGGTTCTCCTACGAGCAGTACTTC. It encodes CASSLVGFSYEQYF.